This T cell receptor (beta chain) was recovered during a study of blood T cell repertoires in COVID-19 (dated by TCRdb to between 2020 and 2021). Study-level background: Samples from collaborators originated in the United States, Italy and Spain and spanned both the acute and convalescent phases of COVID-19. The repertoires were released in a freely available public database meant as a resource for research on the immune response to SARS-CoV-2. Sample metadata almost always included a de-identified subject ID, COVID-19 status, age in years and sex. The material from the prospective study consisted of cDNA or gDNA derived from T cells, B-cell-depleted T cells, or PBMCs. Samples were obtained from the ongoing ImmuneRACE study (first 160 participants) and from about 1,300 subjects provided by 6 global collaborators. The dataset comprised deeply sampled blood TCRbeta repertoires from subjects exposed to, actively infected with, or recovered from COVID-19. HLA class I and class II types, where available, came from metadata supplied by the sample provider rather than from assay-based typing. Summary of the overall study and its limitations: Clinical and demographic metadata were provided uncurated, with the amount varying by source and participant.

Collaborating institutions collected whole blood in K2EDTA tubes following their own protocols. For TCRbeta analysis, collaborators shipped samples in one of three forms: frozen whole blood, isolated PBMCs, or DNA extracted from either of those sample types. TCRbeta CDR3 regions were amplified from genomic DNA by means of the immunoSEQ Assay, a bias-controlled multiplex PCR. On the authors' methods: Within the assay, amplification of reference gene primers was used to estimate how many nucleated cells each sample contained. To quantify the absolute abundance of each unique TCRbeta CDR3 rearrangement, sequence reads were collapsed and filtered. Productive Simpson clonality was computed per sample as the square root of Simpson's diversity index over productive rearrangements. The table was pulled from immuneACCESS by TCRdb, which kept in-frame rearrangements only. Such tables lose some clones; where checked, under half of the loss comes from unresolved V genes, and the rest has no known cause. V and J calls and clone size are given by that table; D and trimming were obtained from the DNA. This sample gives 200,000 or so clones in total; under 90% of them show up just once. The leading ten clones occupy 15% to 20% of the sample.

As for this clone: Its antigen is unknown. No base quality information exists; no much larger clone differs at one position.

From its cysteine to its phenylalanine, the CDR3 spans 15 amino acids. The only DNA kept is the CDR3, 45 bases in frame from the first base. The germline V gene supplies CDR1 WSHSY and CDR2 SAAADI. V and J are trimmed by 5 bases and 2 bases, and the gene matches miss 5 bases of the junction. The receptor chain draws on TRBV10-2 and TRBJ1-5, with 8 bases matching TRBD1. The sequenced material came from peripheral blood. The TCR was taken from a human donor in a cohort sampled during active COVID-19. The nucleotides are TGCGCCAGCAGTCTCGGACAGGGAGGCAATCAGCCCCAGCATTTT. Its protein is CASSLGQGGNQPQHF.